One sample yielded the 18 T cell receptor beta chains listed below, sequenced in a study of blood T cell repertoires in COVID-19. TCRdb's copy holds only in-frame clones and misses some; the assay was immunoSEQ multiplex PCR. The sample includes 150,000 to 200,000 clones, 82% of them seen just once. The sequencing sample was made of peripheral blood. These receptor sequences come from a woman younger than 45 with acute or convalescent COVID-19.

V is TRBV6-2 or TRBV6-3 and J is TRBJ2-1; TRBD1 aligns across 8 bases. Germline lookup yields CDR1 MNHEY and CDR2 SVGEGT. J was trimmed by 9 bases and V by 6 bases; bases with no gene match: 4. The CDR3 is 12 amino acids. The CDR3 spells CASSRDRSEQFF. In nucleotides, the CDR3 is TGTGCCAGCAGCCGGGACAGGAGTGAGCAGTTCTTC.

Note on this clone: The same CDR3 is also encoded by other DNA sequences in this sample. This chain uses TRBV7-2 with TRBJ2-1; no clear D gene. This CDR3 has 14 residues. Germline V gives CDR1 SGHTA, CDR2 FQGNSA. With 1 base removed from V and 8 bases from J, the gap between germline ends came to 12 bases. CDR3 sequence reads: CASSLDGPLDEQFF. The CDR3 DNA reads TGTGCCAGCAGCTTAGATGGCCCCTTGGATGAGCAGTTCTTC.

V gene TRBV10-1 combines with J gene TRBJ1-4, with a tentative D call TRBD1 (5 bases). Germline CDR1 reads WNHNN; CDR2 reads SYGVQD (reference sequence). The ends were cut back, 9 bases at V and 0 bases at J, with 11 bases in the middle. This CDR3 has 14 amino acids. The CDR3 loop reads CASMGLATNEKLFF. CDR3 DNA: TGCGCCAGTATGGGGCTGGCAACTAATGAAAAACTGTTTTTT.

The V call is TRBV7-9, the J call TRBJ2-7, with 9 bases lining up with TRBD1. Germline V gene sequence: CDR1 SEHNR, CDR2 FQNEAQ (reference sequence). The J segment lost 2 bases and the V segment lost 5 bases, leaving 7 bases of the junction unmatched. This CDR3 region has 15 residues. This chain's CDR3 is CASSHRDRETYEQYF. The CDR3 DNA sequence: TGTGCCAGCAGCCACCGGGACAGGGAGACCTACGAGCAGTACTTC.

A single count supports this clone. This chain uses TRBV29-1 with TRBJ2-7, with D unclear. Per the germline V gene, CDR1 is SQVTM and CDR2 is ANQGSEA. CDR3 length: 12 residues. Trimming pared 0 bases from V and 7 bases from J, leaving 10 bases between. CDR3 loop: CSVEDPWAEQYF. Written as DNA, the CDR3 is TGCAGCGTTGAAGATCCCTGGGCGGAGCAGTACTTC.

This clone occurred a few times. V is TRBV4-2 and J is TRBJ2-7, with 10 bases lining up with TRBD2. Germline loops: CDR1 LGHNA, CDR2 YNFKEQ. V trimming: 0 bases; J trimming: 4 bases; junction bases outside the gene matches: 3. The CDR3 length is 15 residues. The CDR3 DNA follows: TGTGCCAGCAGCCAAGAACCTAGCGGGAGTTACGAGCAGTACTTC. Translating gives CASSQEPSGSYEQYF.

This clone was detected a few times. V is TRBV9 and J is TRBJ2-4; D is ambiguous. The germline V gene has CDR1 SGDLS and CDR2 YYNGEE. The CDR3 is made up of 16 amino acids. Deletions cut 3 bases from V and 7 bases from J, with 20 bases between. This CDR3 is CASSGPQTSSGNIQYF. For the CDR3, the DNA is TGTGCCAGCAGCGGACCCCAGACTTCATCCGGGAACATTCAGTACTTC.

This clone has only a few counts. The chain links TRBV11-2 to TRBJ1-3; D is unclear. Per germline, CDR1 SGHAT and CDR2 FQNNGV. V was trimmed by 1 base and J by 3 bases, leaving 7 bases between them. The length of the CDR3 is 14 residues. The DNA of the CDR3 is TGTGCCAGCAGCTTAGTCGGGTTTGGAAACACCATATATTTT. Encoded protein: CASSLVGFGNTIYF.

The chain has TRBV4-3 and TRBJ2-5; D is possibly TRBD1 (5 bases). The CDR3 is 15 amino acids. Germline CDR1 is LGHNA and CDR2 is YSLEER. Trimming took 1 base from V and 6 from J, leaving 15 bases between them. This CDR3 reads CASSQGVGAAKTQYF. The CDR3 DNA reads TGCGCCAGCAGCCAAGGGGTAGGGGCGGCGAAGACCCAGTACTTC.

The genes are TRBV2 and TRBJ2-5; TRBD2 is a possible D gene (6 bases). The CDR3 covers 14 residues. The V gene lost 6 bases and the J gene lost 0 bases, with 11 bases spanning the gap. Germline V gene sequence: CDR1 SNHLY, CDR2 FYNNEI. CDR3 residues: CASSVGGDQETQYF. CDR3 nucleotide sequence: TGTGCCAGCAGCGTCGGGGGAGACCAAGAGACCCAGTACTTC.

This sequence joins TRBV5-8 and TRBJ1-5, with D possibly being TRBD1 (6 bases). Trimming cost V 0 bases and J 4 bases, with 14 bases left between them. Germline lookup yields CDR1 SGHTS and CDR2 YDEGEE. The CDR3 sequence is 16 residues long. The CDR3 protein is CASSLDTGQGNQPQHF. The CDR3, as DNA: TGTGCCAGCAGCTTGGACACAGGCCAGGGGAATCAGCCCCAGCATTTT.

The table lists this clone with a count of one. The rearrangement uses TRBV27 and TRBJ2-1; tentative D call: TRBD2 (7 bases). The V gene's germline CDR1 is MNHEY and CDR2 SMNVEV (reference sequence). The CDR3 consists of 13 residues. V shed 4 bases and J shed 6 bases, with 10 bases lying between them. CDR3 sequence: CASSWGGPNEQFF. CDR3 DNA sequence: TGTGCCAGCAGTTGGGGGGGCCCCAATGAGCAGTTCTTC.

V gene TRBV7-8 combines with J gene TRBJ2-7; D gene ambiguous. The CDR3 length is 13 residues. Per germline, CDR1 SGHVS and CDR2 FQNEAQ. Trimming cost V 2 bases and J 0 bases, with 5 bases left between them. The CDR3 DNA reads TGTGCCAGCAGCTTACCCGGCTCCTACGAGCAGTACTTC. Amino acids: CASSLPGSYEQYF.

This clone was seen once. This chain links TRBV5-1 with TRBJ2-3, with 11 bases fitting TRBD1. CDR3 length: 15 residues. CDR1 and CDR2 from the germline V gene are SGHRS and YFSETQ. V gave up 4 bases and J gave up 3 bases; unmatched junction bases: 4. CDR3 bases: TGCGCCAGCAGCGCGGGACAGGGGGGAACAGATACGCAGTATTTT. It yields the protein CASSAGQGGTDTQYF.

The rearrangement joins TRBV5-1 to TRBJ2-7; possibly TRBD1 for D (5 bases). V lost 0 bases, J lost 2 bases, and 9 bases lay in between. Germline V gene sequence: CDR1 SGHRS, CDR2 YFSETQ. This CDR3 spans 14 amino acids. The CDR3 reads CASSLDGQTYEQYF. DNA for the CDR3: TGCGCCAGCAGCTTGGATGGACAAACCTACGAGCAGTACTTC. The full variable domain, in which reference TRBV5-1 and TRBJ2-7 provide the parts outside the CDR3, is KAGVTQTPRYLIKTRGQQVTLSCSPISGHRSVSWYQQTPGQGLQFLFEYFSETQRNKGNFPGRFSGRQFSNSRSEMNVSTLELGDSALYLCASSLDGQTYEQYFGPGTRLTVT.

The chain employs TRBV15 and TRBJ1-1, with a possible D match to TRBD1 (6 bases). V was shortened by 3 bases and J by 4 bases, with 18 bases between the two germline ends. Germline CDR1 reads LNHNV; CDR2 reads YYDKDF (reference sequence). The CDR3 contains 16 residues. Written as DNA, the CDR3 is TGTGCCACCAGCAGCCTTGGGGGCGGTCTAGGCACTGAAGCTTTCTTT. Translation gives CATSSLGGGLGTEAFF.

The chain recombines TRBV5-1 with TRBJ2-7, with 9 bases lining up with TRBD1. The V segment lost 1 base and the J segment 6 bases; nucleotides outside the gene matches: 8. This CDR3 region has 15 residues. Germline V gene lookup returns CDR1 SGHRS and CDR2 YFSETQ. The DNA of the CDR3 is TGCGCCAGCAGCTTGTCGGGGACAGGGACAGGCGAGCAGTACTTC. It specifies CASSLSGTGTGEQYF.

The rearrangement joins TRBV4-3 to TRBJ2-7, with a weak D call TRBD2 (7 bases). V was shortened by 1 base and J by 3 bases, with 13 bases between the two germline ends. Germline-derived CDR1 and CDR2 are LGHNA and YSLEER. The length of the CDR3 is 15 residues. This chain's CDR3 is CASSQAGGNLYEQYF. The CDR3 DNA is TGCGCCAGCAGCCAAGCGGGGGGCAACCTCTACGAGCAGTACTTC.